The rows below give T cell receptor beta chains drawn from one sample of a study of control samples from healthy donors and cancer patients. Using immunoSEQ multiplex PCR, the repertoire was profiled, and TCRdb retains in-frame clones only, with some absent. The sample has about 160,000 clones, 85% to 90% seen once. Sequenced material: blood. The receptors shown here come from a man aged 25-45 years in good health. Each CDR3 is given with its conserved first and last residue. A D gene is named only where the DNA matches it firmly. For some rows the clone size is stated as once, few or many, or as a class when expanded; others skip it.

>once|TRBV7-9|TRBJ1-1|NA
TGTGCCAGCGGAAGAGGGGAGACTGAAGCTTTCTTT
CASGRGETEAFF
>NA|TRBV6-2/TRBV6-3|TRBJ1-2|TRBD1
TGTGCCAGCAGCCTAGCGGACAGGTTTACGGGTGGCTACACCTTC
CASSLADRFTGGYTF
>NA|TRBV7-8|TRBJ2-7|TRBD1
TGTGCCAGCAGCTTAGAAGGGACAGGATCCTACGAGCAGTACTTC
CASSLEGTGSYEQYF
>NA|TRBV20-1|TRBJ1-4|NA
TGCAGTGCACCGATCAATGAAAAACTGTTTTTT
CSAPINEKLFF
>NA|TRBV5-4|TRBJ2-1|TRBD1
TGTGCCAGCAGCTTACGACAGGGGTCCTACAATGAGCAGTTCTTC
CASSLRQGSYNEQFF
>once|TRBV5-8|TRBJ2-3|TRBD2
TGTGCCAGCAGCTCCCCGACTAGCGACACAGATACGCAGTATTTT
CASSSPTSDTDTQYF
>NA|TRBV6-5|TRBJ1-5|NA
TGTGCCAGCAGTTCCCAGGGACTTTTTGGCAATCAGCCCCAGCATTTT
CASSSQGLFGNQPQHF
>NA|TRBV7-9|TRBJ2-1|NA
TGTGCCAGCAGCTTAGCGAGTGAGCAGTTCTTC
CASSLASEQFF
>NA|TRBV19|TRBJ1-2|NA
TGTGCCAGTAGTATAGCTGAGACAGGCTTCTATGGCTACACCTTC
CASSIAETGFYGYTF
>NA|TRBV7-8|TRBJ2-5|TRBD1
TGTGCCAGCAGCTTAGCGGGACAGGGGCCAGGAGAGACCCAGTACTTC
CASSLAGQGPGETQYF
>NA|TRBV28|TRBJ2-3|TRBD2
TGTGCCAGCAGCCTTGGCGGGAGTACAGATACGCAGTATTTT
CASSLGGSTDTQYF
>NA|TRBV24-1|TRBJ2-5|NA
TGTGCCACCAGTGAGGTGAACCAAGAGACCCAGTACTTC
CATSEVNQETQYF
>NA|TRBV7-8|TRBJ1-2|TRBD1
TGTGCCAGCAGCTTAGCCGGGACAGGGGCCGGTGGGAGCTATGGCTACACCTTC
CASSLAGTGAGGSYGYTF
>NA|TRBV19|TRBJ2-7|TRBD1
TGTGCCAGTAGTAGGGCAGGGGGCAACACCTACGAGCAGTACTTC
CASSRAGGNTYEQYF
>NA|TRBV28|TRBJ1-2|NA
TGTGCCAGCACCCGCGAAGGCTATGGCTACACCTTC
CASTREGYGYTF
>NA|TRBV18|TRBJ2-1|NA
TGTGCCAGCTCACCATTTCAGCGGCCGAGCTCCTACAATGAGCAGTTCTTC
CASSPFQRPSSYNEQFF
>NA|TRBV27|TRBJ1-5|NA
TGTGCCAGCTTACCCGACGGGGTAAGCAATCAGCCCCAGCATTTT
CASLPDGVSNQPQHF
>NA|TRBV7-8|TRBJ2-1|TRBD1
TGTGCCAGCAGCTCGGTTATCACGACAGGGGGCGGTGATGAGCAGTTCTTC
CASSSVITTGGGDEQFF
>NA|TRBV4-1|TRBJ2-7|NA
TGCGCCAGCAGCCAAGACCGGCGCTACGAGCAGTACTTC
CASSQDRRYEQYF
>NA|TRBV5-4|TRBJ2-5|NA
TGTGCCAGCAGCTTGGTAGGGAACCAAGAGACCCAGTACTTC
CASSLVGNQETQYF
>few|TRBV11-2|TRBJ1-1|NA
TGTGCCAGCAGCCATCCCCGCGGGGGGCTAAATCTGAACACTGAAGCTTTCTTT
CASSHPRGGLNLNTEAFF
>NA|TRBV5-1|TRBJ2-3|NA
TGCGCCAGCAGCTTGGATCCGAATACGCAGTATTTT
CASSLDPNTQYF
>NA|TRBV3-1/TRBV3-2|TRBJ2-1|TRBD1
TGTGCCAGCAGTCCCGGGACAGGAGCCTACAATGAGCAGTTCTTC
CASSPGTGAYNEQFF
>few|TRBV15|TRBJ2-1|NA
TGTGCCACCAGCAGCACCCCCCTCCCTGGGCAGTTCTTC
CATSSTPLPGQFF
>NA|TRBV2|TRBJ1-1|TRBD1
TGTGCCAGCAAAGGGGGCGCATACACTGAAGCTTTCTTT
CASKGGAYTEAFF
>NA|TRBV18|TRBJ2-5|NA
TGTGCCAGCTCACCAAAGGGGGGTGAGACCCAGTACTTC
CASSPKGGETQYF
>NA|TRBV11-2|TRBJ1-2|NA
TGTGCCAGCAGCGAGAGGCAGACGGAGGGCTACACCTTC
CASSERQTEGYTF
>NA|TRBV7-3|TRBJ2-5|NA
TGTGCCAGCAGCTTGGGGAGCGGGCAAGAGACCCAGTACTTC
CASSLGSGQETQYF
>few|TRBV5-6|TRBJ2-1|TRBD2
TGTGCCAGCAGCTTTACCTCGACTAGCGGGAGGGGGAATGAGCAGTTCTTC
CASSFTSTSGRGNEQFF
>NA|TRBV29-1|TRBJ1-1|NA
TGCAGCGGCCGGAGCAACACTGAAGCTTTCTTT
CSGRSNTEAFF
>NA|TRBV4-2|TRBJ1-2|NA
TGTGCCAGCGGGAGTGAATTGACCTTC
CASGSELTF
>NA|TRBV7-9|TRBJ1-6|NA
TGTGCCAGCAGCTTTAATTCGGGCGTTAGCGGTAATTCACCCCTCCACTTT
CASSFNSGVSGNSPLHF
>NA|TRBV5-6|TRBJ2-7|NA
TGTGCCAGCAGCTACACGGGACACAACTCCTACGAGCAGTACTTC
CASSYTGHNSYEQYF
>once|TRBV19|TRBJ1-2|NA
TGTGCCAGTAGTATAAGGTCACAGGTTGGGGGCTACACCTTC
CASSIRSQVGGYTF
>NA|TRBV27|TRBJ2-1|NA
TGTGCCAGCAGTCACTTGTTAGGGGCCATAACACAACGACACGTGCCTTTGAGACAGTTCTTC
CASSHLLGAITQRHVPLRQFF
>NA|TRBV2|TRBJ2-5|NA
TGTGCCAGCGCGGACTTACCCCAAGAGACCCAGTACTTC
CASADLPQETQYF
>NA|TRBV6-5|TRBJ2-7|TRBD1
TGTGCCAGCAGTTACCTCACAGGGGATAAATCCTACGAGCAGTACTTC
CASSYLTGDKSYEQYF
>NA|TRBV28|TRBJ2-5|TRBD2
TGTGCCAGCAGTCCGGGACTAGCGGAGACCCGTCGGGAGACCCAGTACTTC
CASSPGLAETRRETQYF
>NA|TRBV4-2|TRBJ1-1|NA
TGTGCCAGCAGCCAGGCCCCCAGGGGAGGAAACACTGAAGCTTTCTTT
CASSQAPRGGNTEAFF
>NA|TRBV6-4|TRBJ2-2|NA
TGTGCCGGTGTGACCAGACTGAGGCCCACCGGGGAGCTGTTTTTT
CAGVTRLRPTGELFF
>NA|TRBV18|TRBJ1-2|TRBD1
TGTGCCAGCTCACCAATTCCGCAGGGGGCTGAGGGCTACACCTTC
CASSPIPQGAEGYTF
>NA|TRBV28|TRBJ1-6|NA
TGTGCCAGCAGCGCCCCAGGGTTGGGGGATTCACCCCTCCACTTT
CASSAPGLGDSPLHF
>NA|TRBV7-8|TRBJ2-7|TRBD1
TGTGCCAGCAGCCCCTGGGACAGTGGATCCTACGAGCAGTACTTC
CASSPWDSGSYEQYF
>NA|TRBV29-1|TRBJ2-1|TRBD2
TGCAGCGTCGAGAGCCCTAGCGGGAGTAGGAATGAGCAGTTCTTC
CSVESPSGSRNEQFF
>NA|TRBV5-1|TRBJ1-4|TRBD1
TGCGCCAGCAGCTTGGCTCGGACAGGCGGTGAAAAACTGTTTTTT
CASSLARTGGEKLFF
>NA|TRBV5-1|TRBJ1-1|NA
TGCGCCAGCATGAGAGTAGGATTTGACACTGAAGCTTTCTTT
CASMRVGFDTEAFF
>once|TRBV11-3|TRBJ2-1|TRBD2
TGTGCCAGCAGCCTAGGGACTAGCGGGAGTTGGTCCTACAATGAGCAGTTCTTC
CASSLGTSGSWSYNEQFF
>NA|TRBV6-7|TRBJ1-2|NA
TGTGCCAGCAGTTACTCGAGGGGATTTCCTTATGGCTACACCTTC
CASSYSRGFPYGYTF
>NA|TRBV19|TRBJ2-7|NA
TGTGCCAGTAGTATGTCGATTACCTACGAGCAGTACTTC
CASSMSITYEQYF